This T cell receptor beta chain originates from a study of CD8+ T cells in alopecia areata. Study-wide background: Using the percentage of affected scalp area, treated patients' severity was scored.

About this clone: Its specificity is not known.

Study-wide findings and caveats: Numerous clones, expanded in lesions, remained in scalp and blood during tofacitinib.

Isolated RNA was reverse transcribed into cDNA used as the sequencing template. The table came from immunoSEQ multiplex PCR; TCRdb's copy has only in-frame clones and leaves some out. The sample comprises approximately 210,000 clones, 60% of which are singletons, and roughly 3.3% rests with the top ten. Treatment here: oral pan-JAK inhibitor, 5-10 mg twice daily. The study team obtained lesional scalp punch biopsies and peripheral blood from alopecia areata patients. Using a FACSAria, the CD4+ and CD8+ T cells were sorted from the PBMCs. The TCR comes from a human donor with alopecia areata. Material: CD4+ T cells sorted from blood, obtained at week 4, from a patient treated with tofacitinib.

CDR3 residues: CASSQGDLGSEAYEQYF. In nucleotides, the CDR3 is TGTGCCAGCAGCCAAGGGGATTTGGGGTCAGAGGCCTACGAGCAGTACTTC. The chain links TRBV4-2 to TRBJ2-7, with no clear D. The CDR3 loop spans 17 amino acids. Trimming took 1 base from V and 2 from J, leaving 18 bases between them. Germline V gene lookup returns CDR1 LGHNA and CDR2 YNFKEQ.